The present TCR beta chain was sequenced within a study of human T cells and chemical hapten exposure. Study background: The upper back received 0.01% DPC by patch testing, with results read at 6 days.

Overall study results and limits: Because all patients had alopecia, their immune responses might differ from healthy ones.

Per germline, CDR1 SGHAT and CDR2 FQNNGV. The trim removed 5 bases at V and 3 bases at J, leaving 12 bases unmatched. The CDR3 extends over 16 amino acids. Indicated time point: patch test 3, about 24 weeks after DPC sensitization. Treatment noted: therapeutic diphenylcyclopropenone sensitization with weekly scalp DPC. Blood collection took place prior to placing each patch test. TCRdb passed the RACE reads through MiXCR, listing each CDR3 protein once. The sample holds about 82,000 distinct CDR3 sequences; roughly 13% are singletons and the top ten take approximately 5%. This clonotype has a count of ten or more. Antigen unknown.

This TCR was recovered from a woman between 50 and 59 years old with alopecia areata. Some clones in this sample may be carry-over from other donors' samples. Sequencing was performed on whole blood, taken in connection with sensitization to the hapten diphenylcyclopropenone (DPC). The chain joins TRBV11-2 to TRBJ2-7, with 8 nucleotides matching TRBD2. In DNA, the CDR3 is TGTGCCAGCAGCACCTATAGCGGGAAGGCGAACTACGAGCAGTACTTC. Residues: CASSTYSGKANYEQYF.